These T cell receptor beta chains were read from a single sample in a study of blood T cell repertoires in COVID-19. Measured with immunoSEQ multiplex PCR; TCRdb has only the in-frame clones, and not every one. The table records tens of thousands of clones, approximately 84% of them present only once. What was sequenced was peripheral blood. These TCRs come from a human donor in a cohort sampled during active COVID-19. Each CDR3 is given with its conserved first and last residue. Each record gives: D gene, J gene, clone size, V gene, CDR3 DNA, CDR3 protein. The D gene is left open where the match is weak. A row's size may be missing; if present it is once, few, many or a size class.

D: TRBD1
J: TRBJ1-5
size: NA
V: TRBV9
DNA: TGTGCCAGCAGCTCATGGACAGGGAATCAGCCCCAGCATTTT
CDR3: CASSSWTGNQPQHF

D: TRBD1
J: TRBJ1-5
size: NA
V: TRBV6-8
DNA: TGTGCCAGCAGTTACTTCCCGGGACAGGGTGATTTTGGGAATCAGCCCCAGCATTTT
CDR3: CASSYFPGQGDFGNQPQHF

D: NA
J: TRBJ2-5
size: NA
V: TRBV14
DNA: TGTGCCAGCAGCCAAGGACTCATTTCTCGGTACTTC
CDR3: CASSQGLISRYF

D: TRBD1
J: TRBJ2-1
size: NA
V: TRBV24-1
DNA: TGTGCCACCAGTGTCCACAAACCGGGACAGGGGGGTAATGAGCAGTTCTTC
CDR3: CATSVHKPGQGGNEQFF

D: NA
J: TRBJ1-2
size: NA
V: TRBV3-1/TRBV3-2
DNA: TGTGCCAGCAGCCAGAACAGGGCAGATGGCTACACCTTC
CDR3: CASSQNRADGYTF

D: NA
J: TRBJ2-1
size: NA
V: TRBV27
DNA: TGTGCCAGCAGGAGCCGTTACAATGAGCAGTTCTTC
CDR3: CASRSRYNEQFF

D: NA
J: TRBJ1-1
size: NA
V: TRBV5-4
DNA: TGTGCCAGCAGCTTGGGACACCAGACTACCAACACTGAAGCTTTCTTT
CDR3: CASSLGHQTTNTEAFF

D: NA
J: TRBJ1-1
size: NA
V: TRBV7-8
DNA: TGTGCCAGCAGCTTAGCGGGCAACACTGAAGCTTTCTTT
CDR3: CASSLAGNTEAFF

D: TRBD1
J: TRBJ1-2
size: NA
V: TRBV9
DNA: TGTGCCAGCAGCGTAGCTAGGACAGGGGAGAGCTATGGCTACACCTTC
CDR3: CASSVARTGESYGYTF

D: TRBD2
J: TRBJ2-1
size: NA
V: TRBV10-2
DNA: TGCGCCAGCAGTGAAATCACTAGCGGGAGCAATGAGCAGTTCTTC
CDR3: CASSEITSGSNEQFF

D: NA
J: TRBJ1-2
size: NA
V: TRBV10-2
DNA: TGCGCCAGCAGTAGCGACCGTGGCTACACCTTC
CDR3: CASSSDRGYTF

D: NA
J: TRBJ2-3
size: NA
V: TRBV7-2
DNA: TGTGCCAGCAGCTTAGATCCCCAACGGGACACTTATTTT
CDR3: CASSLDPQRDTYF

D: TRBD1
J: TRBJ2-2
size: NA
V: TRBV28
DNA: TGTGCCAGCAGCCCCGGACAGGGGAACACCGGGGAGCTGTTTTTT
CDR3: CASSPGQGNTGELFF

D: NA
J: TRBJ1-5
size: NA
V: TRBV4-1
DNA: TGCGCCAGCAGCCCCAGAACCGGGTCTATAAACAATCAGCCCCAGCATTTT
CDR3: CASSPRTGSINNQPQHF

D: TRBD2
J: TRBJ2-1
size: NA
V: TRBV28
DNA: TGTGCCAGCAGTCACCACCCCCTGACTAGCGGGAGGGACAATGAGCAGTTCTTC
CDR3: CASSHHPLTSGRDNEQFF

D: TRBD2
J: TRBJ2-7
size: NA
V: TRBV7-9
DNA: TGTGCCAGCAGCCGAAAGAGCGGGGGAACCTACGAGCAGTACTTC
CDR3: CASSRKSGGTYEQYF

D: NA
J: TRBJ2-7
size: NA
V: TRBV29-1
DNA: TGCAGCGTTCGACAGAGCTCCTACGAGCAGTACTTC
CDR3: CSVRQSSYEQYF

D: NA
J: TRBJ2-7
size: NA
V: TRBV6-6
DNA: TGTGCCAGCAGCCCCGGCGGAATAAGCTCCTACGAGCAGTACTTC
CDR3: CASSPGGISSYEQYF

D: NA
J: TRBJ2-1
size: NA
V: TRBV20-1
DNA: TGCAGTGCGCTGAAGGGGAATGAGCAGTTCTTC
CDR3: CSALKGNEQFF

D: NA
J: TRBJ1-6
size: NA
V: TRBV10-3
DNA: TGTGCCATCAGCGACAGCTCCTATAATTCACCCCTCCACTTT
CDR3: CAISDSSYNSPLHF

D: TRBD1
J: TRBJ1-5
size: NA
V: TRBV24-1
DNA: TGTGCCACCAGTGACCCCCCGACAGGGTCTGGCAATCAGCCCCAGCATTTT
CDR3: CATSDPPTGSGNQPQHF

D: TRBD1
J: TRBJ2-2
size: NA
V: TRBV15
DNA: TGTGCCACCAGCAGAGCCGGACAGGGTGGCACCGGGGAGCTGTTTTTT
CDR3: CATSRAGQGGTGELFF

D: NA
J: TRBJ1-1
size: NA
V: TRBV7-8
DNA: TGTGCCAGCAGCTTTTCCGGGAGTGAAGCTTTCTTT
CDR3: CASSFSGSEAFF

D: TRBD1
J: TRBJ1-1
size: NA
V: TRBV3-1/TRBV3-2
DNA: TGTGCCAGCAGTCATATACGGACAGGAAGAATGAACACTGAAGCTTTCTTT
CDR3: CASSHIRTGRMNTEAFF

D: TRBD2
J: TRBJ2-1
size: NA
V: TRBV7-2
DNA: TGTGCCAGCAGCGCCCTGACTAGCCGCCAGCAGTTCTTC
CDR3: CASSALTSRQQFF

D: NA
J: TRBJ1-2
size: NA
V: TRBV11-2
DNA: TGTGCCAGCAGCTTAGATCAGCCAGGTCGAGATGGCTACACCTTC
CDR3: CASSLDQPGRDGYTF

D: NA
J: TRBJ2-6
size: NA
V: TRBV18
DNA: TGTGCCAGCTCACCAGAGACACCGGTCTCTGGGGCCAACGTCCTGACTTTC
CDR3: CASSPETPVSGANVLTF

D: NA
J: TRBJ2-2
size: few
V: TRBV27
DNA: TGTGCCAGCAGCAGTTTTCCTCCGATCACTACGAACACCGGGGAGCTGTTTTTT
CDR3: CASSSFPPITTNTGELFF

D: NA
J: TRBJ2-1
size: NA
V: TRBV9
DNA: TGTGCCAGCAGCGTAGAGTGGGAGCCCTCATACAATGAGCAGTTCTTC
CDR3: CASSVEWEPSYNEQFF

D: NA
J: TRBJ2-2
size: NA
V: TRBV19
DNA: TGTGCCAGTAGTATAGGGAGAAGCGGCCGAACGGGCGGGGAGCTGTTTTTT
CDR3: CASSIGRSGRTGGELFF

D: NA
J: TRBJ2-1
size: NA
V: TRBV6-1
DNA: TGTGCCAGCAGTGCCCGAATCCGAGGAGGGAACAATGAGCAGTTCTTC
CDR3: CASSARIRGGNNEQFF

D: TRBD2
J: TRBJ2-1
size: NA
V: TRBV4-2
DNA: TGTGCCAGCAGCCAAGCGGGAGGTACTTACAATGAGCAGTTCTTC
CDR3: CASSQAGGTYNEQFF

D: TRBD2
J: TRBJ2-2
size: NA
V: TRBV9
DNA: TGTGCCAGCAGCGTGCTCGCGGGAGGTAACACCGGGGAGCTGTTTTTT
CDR3: CASSVLAGGNTGELFF

D: TRBD2
J: TRBJ2-7
size: NA
V: TRBV7-2
DNA: TGTGCCAGCAGCTGGGGACTAGCGGAGGGGGAGCAGTACTTC
CDR3: CASSWGLAEGEQYF

D: TRBD2
J: TRBJ2-1
size: NA
V: TRBV7-9
DNA: TGTGCCAGCAGCCCAAGGCGGCTAGCGGGAGCCACCCAGGAAAATGAGCAGTTCTTC
CDR3: CASSPRRLAGATQENEQFF

D: NA
J: TRBJ1-1
size: NA
V: TRBV6-5
DNA: TGTGCCAGCAGTTATGTTAGTTCCGCCTATGACACTGAAGCTTTCTTT
CDR3: CASSYVSSAYDTEAFF

D: NA
J: TRBJ1-6
size: NA
V: TRBV28
DNA: TGTGCCAGCAGAGTACAGGTCGGTACACCCCTCCACTTT
CDR3: CASRVQVGTPLHF

D: TRBD1
J: TRBJ2-7
size: few
V: TRBV2
DNA: TGTGCCAGCAGGACAGGGGTAACCTACGAGCAGTACTTC
CDR3: CASRTGVTYEQYF

D: NA
J: TRBJ2-7
size: once
V: TRBV3-1/TRBV3-2
DNA: TGTGCCAGCAGCCAAGGGTTGGGGGCAGGGCTAGGCTACGAGCAGTACTTC
CDR3: CASSQGLGAGLGYEQYF

D: NA
J: TRBJ2-7
size: once
V: TRBV5-1
DNA: TGCGCCAGCAGCTTAGGCGGAAATCCGAGGGTCTACGAGCAGTACTTC
CDR3: CASSLGGNPRVYEQYF

D: NA
J: TRBJ1-5
size: NA
V: TRBV13
DNA: TGTGCCAGCAGCTTAAGAGGGAATCAGCCCCAGCATTTT
CDR3: CASSLRGNQPQHF

D: TRBD1
J: TRBJ1-2
size: NA
V: TRBV12-3/TRBV12-4
DNA: TGTGCCAGCAGATTCGGGACAGGGGAAGGCTACACCTTC
CDR3: CASRFGTGEGYTF

D: TRBD1
J: TRBJ2-1
size: NA
V: TRBV7-9
DNA: TGTGCCAGCAGCGGCGCAGGGGGTCGGTCCTACAATGAGCAGTTCTTC
CDR3: CASSGAGGRSYNEQFF

D: NA
J: TRBJ2-1
size: few
V: TRBV5-1
DNA: TGCGCCAGCAGCTTGTTCGCGGGTGGTGAGCAGTTCTTC
CDR3: CASSLFAGGEQFF

D: NA
J: TRBJ1-2
size: NA
V: TRBV5-6
DNA: TGTGCCAGCAGCTTGGTTGCGGTTAACTATGGCTACACCTTC
CDR3: CASSLVAVNYGYTF

D: TRBD1
J: TRBJ2-7
size: NA
V: TRBV27
DNA: TGTGCCAGCAGTTCCCCGGGACAGGGGGCATACGAGCAGTACTTC
CDR3: CASSSPGQGAYEQYF

D: NA
J: TRBJ2-5
size: NA
V: TRBV6-5
DNA: TGTGCCAGCAGTTACGGCCAGGTTGAGACCCAGTACTTC
CDR3: CASSYGQVETQYF

D: NA
J: TRBJ2-1
size: NA
V: TRBV28
DNA: TGTGCCAGCAGTTTAGTTTACGCCAGGAACAATGAGCAGTTCTTC
CDR3: CASSLVYARNNEQFF

D: TRBD1
J: TRBJ2-7
size: NA
V: TRBV6-5
DNA: TGTGCCAGCAGCCTGGACAGGTCCTACGAGCAGTACTTC
CDR3: CASSLDRSYEQYF

D: TRBD2
J: TRBJ2-4
size: few
V: TRBV7-9
DNA: TGTGCCAGCAGCCCTACGGGAGGGACACATTCCAAAAACATTCAGTACTTC
CDR3: CASSPTGGTHSKNIQYF

D: NA
J: TRBJ2-2
size: NA
V: TRBV27
DNA: TGTGCCAGCAGTTTAAAGGACAGCCCGAACACCGGGGAGCTGTTTTTT
CDR3: CASSLKDSPNTGELFF

D: TRBD2
J: TRBJ2-1
size: NA
V: TRBV6-2/TRBV6-3
DNA: TGTGCCAGCAGCGGACTAGCAAAGTTCCACTCTAGTGAGCAGTTCTTC
CDR3: CASSGLAKFHSSEQFF